This T cell receptor (beta chain) was recorded in a study of cytomegalovirus exposure and HLA in healthy donors (TCRdb year 2017). Regarding the complete study: An earlier analysis of some 550 of the donors reported more than 250 Gb of sequence data and some 120 million unique TCR beta sequences from about 200 million T cells. Roughly 310 gigabases of sequencing data and 80 million or so unique TCR sequences were included in an early release covering about 620 HLA-typed donors. Among the 398 genotyped donors, around 81% belonged to the genetic ancestry cluster associated with self-reported Caucasian donors. The aim of the study was to test whether cataloging public T cell receptors could identify signatures of past pathogen exposure. The study used immunosequencing to profile the T cell repertoires of under 700 subjects and linked those repertoires to cytomegalovirus serostatus. Besides the first cohort of about 730 subjects, a separate validation cohort made up of 120 different subjects was used. To predict cytomegalovirus infection status, the study combined high-throughput TCR immunosequencing, statistical association of individual TCRs with disease status, and machine learning. In a later analysis, previously published TCR beta repertoires from roughly 710 donors were re-analyzed and high-resolution HLA genotyping was added so that TCR occurrence patterns could be studied. Rather than drawing on any new phenotypic data, the later analysis identified candidate immune exposures from TCR beta sequences and the way those sequences occurred across donors. To decide whether each TCR beta V gene segment behaved as functional or pseudogenic, an earlier analysis of some 540 of the donors relied on high-throughput TCR beta sequencing. Donor age, sex, ethnicity and CMV serostatus were collected together with the repertoire data. A later genetic analysis took genome-wide SNP genotypes for about 65% of the 666 donors and used that subset as a discovery cohort. Every discovery cohort repertoire had been produced on one sequencing platform. HLA typing covered class I and class II loci at four-digit resolution. Typing coverage differed by locus: A, B, C, DRB1 and DQB1 were typed in roughly 620-630 donors, DQA1 in 500 to 550, DPA1 in 600 to 610, and DPB1 in just under 490. A few DR-DQ haplotypes were treated as single units for association and clustering because of strong linkage in the cohort. Among some 400 genotyped donors of the cohort, an average of roughly 230,000 unique TCR beta nucleotide sequences was sequenced per donor, of which about 18% were non-productive.

The CDR3 contains 13 residues, cysteine and phenylalanine counted. Only the CDR3 region is kept as DNA, spanning 39 bases read in frame from base 1. Relative to germline, V is missing 4 bases and J is missing 5 bases, with 4 bases of the junction outside any gene match. From the germline V gene (reference sequence), CDR1 is SGHNT and CDR2 is YYREEE. Library creation used the immunoSEQ multiplex PCR assay. For the multiplex PCR, a mixture combining 60 forward primers for TCR Vbeta segments and 13 reverse primers for TCR Jbeta segments was used. Amplification of the CDR3 region of rearranged TCR beta genes was performed with a multiplex PCR assay on genomic DNA. The amplified TCR beta libraries were sequenced on the Illumina HiSeq System as 87-base-pair reads. The study's processing was this. A later analysis tallied approximately 87 million unique TCR beta chains across the 610 or so repertoires, and approximately 9.9 million of those chains were shared by two or more donors. A nearest-neighbor algorithm error-corrected the raw reads and collapsed the reads into unique sequences, merging closely related sequences to remove PCR and sequencing errors. To assign V, D and J gene segments, CDR3 sequences were aligned to IMGT reference sequences. For a sequence to be retained, a match of at least six nucleotides was required to both a V gene segment and a J gene segment. A rearrangement was called productive if the CDR3 had no stop codons and remained in frame with V and J, and every other rearrangement was called non-productive. Following IMGT convention, CDR3 was defined as the stretch from the second conserved V-encoded cysteine up to the conserved J-encoded phenylalanine. In an earlier analysis of roughly 610 of the donors, sequences lacking an unambiguous match to a single V gene segment were excluded. An earlier analysis of about 600 of the donors called V segments functional above 56.7% productive rearrangements and segregating when the between-donor standard deviation exceeded 5%. A statistical classification framework was built for diagnosing cytomegalovirus status from the catalog of TCR beta chain sequences. In a later analysis, TCR nucleotide sequences were compared against IMGT/GENE-DB human TR gene sequences so that V and J genes could be assigned. In a later analysis, CDR3 sequences and most-parsimonious VDJ recombination scenarios were assigned using the TCRdist pipeline. In a later analysis, every TCR beta chain was defined by the combination of its CDR3 amino acid sequence and its V-gene family, and reads without a unique V-gene family were dropped. In a later analysis, around 650 highly shared, low-generation-probability nucleotide sequences were removed to address suspected cross-contamination and a sequencing artifact. For each public chain, a later analysis derived a clonal expansion index from normalized ranks of inferred template counts within each repertoire. In a later analysis, generation probabilities were computed with a VDJ recombination model fitted to out-of-frame rearrangements, and the resulting probabilities were checked against IGoR. Hypergeometric tests were used in a later analysis to score TCR-TCR, TCR-HLA and TCR-CMV co-occurrence, with a repertoire-size bias correction applied to the TCR pairs. To estimate false discovery rates, a later analysis permuted the HLA or CMV assignments 20 times. In a later analysis, co-occurring TCRs were grouped using DBSCAN, with TCRdist sequence similarity added in when clustering inside HLA-allele-positive subsets. Co-occurrence clustering excluded repertoires with fewer than 30,000 or more than 120,000 public chains, plus five with anomalous nucleotide sharing. Entries here come from immuneACCESS through TCRdb and include only in-frame sequences with V and J called. Some clones fail to appear in such tables; in the studies checked, an unresolved V gene covers under half of the shortfall, and the cause of the remainder is unknown. The V and J calls and the clone size are those of that table, but D and trimming were determined from the DNA. Within this sample are 120,000 to 150,000 clones, with about 74% of them counted one time only. In total, the top ten clones hold 4.5% to 6% of the sample.

The cohort consisted of 600 to 700 healthy bone marrow donors. At the time of sampling, all cohort members were nominally healthy, though unrecorded immune exposures were likely present. The donor tested CMV seronegative and was one of the 352 seronegative cohort members. A peripheral blood sample was collected from each donor, and TCR beta sequencing was performed on peripheral blood mononuclear cells. Genomic DNA was extracted from the blood cell samples with the Qiagen DNeasy Blood Extraction Kit. What the research found in general, with its limitations: In a later analysis, several top co-occurrence clusters were reported to appear linked to parvovirus B19, influenza, CMV and Epstein-Barr virus. An association between a missense DCLRE1C variant and V-gene and J-gene trimming of TCR beta chains was found in a later genetic analysis and replicated in an independent cohort. For the cohort, immune exposure information was limited to CMV serostatus. A further reported finding was that TCR beta sequences accurately predicted the HLA-A and HLA-B alleles for most subjects in the first cohort. Some IMGT-functional V segments, including TRBV6-2 and TRBV6-3, could not be distinguished by the 87-base-pair reads and were therefore excluded. In the study, roughly 160 TCR beta chains were listed as associated with cytomegalovirus. In a later analysis, the rate of TCR association differed among HLA loci, with DRB1 alleles having the most associated TCRs and HLA-C alleles having the fewest. The authors suggested that the approach could potentially be extended to other disease states and immunological phenotypes. In a later analysis, most CMV-associated TCR beta chains were found to appear HLA-restricted, with HLA associations seemingly driven largely by CMV exposure. A cluster of highly shared sequence variants was judged likely to be a technical artifact of the sequencing pipeline. In vitro tests confirmed that a few of the cytomegalovirus-associated TCR beta chains recognize cytomegalovirus antigens. Compared with equally common non-associated chains, HLA-associated TCR beta chains in a later analysis were more clonally expanded and had lower generation probabilities. Because HLA typing was missing for some donors at each locus, association tests included only the typed subset. In both the original and validation cohorts, the classifier was reported to diagnose cytomegalovirus status with high specificity and sensitivity. A later analysis associated around 16,000 TCR beta sequences with specific HLA alleles at a false discovery rate of 0.05. The cohort was sequenced for TCR beta chains only, and without alpha or paired-chain data the features that could be detected were limited. Across donors, most TCR sequences were observed very rarely, whereas some public TCRs were present in many individuals. Seventeen rarely observed V segments, including chromosome 9 orphons, were excluded from the earlier analysis of just under 600 of the donors because counts were too low. When HLA alleles, especially DR and DQ, strongly co-occurred, TCR associations were difficult to assign to individual alleles. A later genetic analysis reported fewer N-insertions in productive TCRs among donors in an Asian-associated ancestry cluster than the roughly 670-donor mean. Correlated functional status among segregating V segments might be attributable to linkage disequilibrium, but an unknown experimental factor could not be ruled out. Presence/absence analyses assumed roughly uniform sequencing depth across donors, an assumption that may not hold. An earlier analysis of approximately 540 of the donors showed that most TCR beta V segments appeared in productive rearrangements either about 87% or about 30% of the time, which broadly matched IMGT annotations.

Remarks on this clone: No antigen is known for it. Within one base of it there is no much larger clone, and no base qualities were kept.

Sequenced sample: PBMCs. The chain was built from TRBV5-4 and TRBJ1-2, with 8 middle bases fitting TRBD1. The clonotype originates from a woman aged 45-65 years in good health and CMV-seronegative. The DNA sequence follows: TGTGCCAGCAGCCCGGACAGGGTTTATGGCTACACCTTC. Its coded protein is CASSPDRVYGYTF.